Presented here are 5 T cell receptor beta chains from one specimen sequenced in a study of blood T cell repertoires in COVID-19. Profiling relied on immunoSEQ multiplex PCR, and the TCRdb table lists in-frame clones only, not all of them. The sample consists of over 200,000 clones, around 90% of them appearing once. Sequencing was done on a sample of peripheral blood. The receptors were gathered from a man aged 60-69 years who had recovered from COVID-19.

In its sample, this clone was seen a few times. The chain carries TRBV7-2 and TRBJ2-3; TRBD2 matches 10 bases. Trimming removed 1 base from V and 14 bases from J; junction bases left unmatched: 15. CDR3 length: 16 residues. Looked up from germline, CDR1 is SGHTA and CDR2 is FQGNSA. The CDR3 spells CASSLGAPLAGEGPYF. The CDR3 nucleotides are TGTGCCAGCAGCTTAGGGGCCCCCCTAGCGGGAGAAGGTCCGTATTTT.

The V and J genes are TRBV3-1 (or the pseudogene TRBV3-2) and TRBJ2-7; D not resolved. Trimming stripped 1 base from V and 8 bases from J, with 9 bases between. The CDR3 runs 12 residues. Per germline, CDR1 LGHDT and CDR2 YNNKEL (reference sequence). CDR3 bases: TGTGCCAGCAGCCAAGTTGAGGCTCAGCAGTACTTC. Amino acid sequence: CASSQVEAQQYF.

CDR3: CASSQGQTYEQYF. The CDR3 DNA follows: TGTGCCAGCTCACAGGGACAAACTTACGAGCAGTACTTC. The V call is TRBV18, the J call TRBJ2-7, with D perhaps matching TRBD1 (6 bases). Germline loops: CDR1 KGHSH, CDR2 LQKENI. The CDR3 runs 13 residues. V lost 4 bases and J lost 4, with 11 bases in between.

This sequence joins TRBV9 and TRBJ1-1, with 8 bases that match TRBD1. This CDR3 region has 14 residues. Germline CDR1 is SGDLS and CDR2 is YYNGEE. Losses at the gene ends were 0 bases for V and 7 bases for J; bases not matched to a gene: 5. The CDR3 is CASSVVWGTGEAFF. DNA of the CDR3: TGTGCCAGCAGCGTAGTGTGGGGGACAGGTGAAGCTTTCTTT.

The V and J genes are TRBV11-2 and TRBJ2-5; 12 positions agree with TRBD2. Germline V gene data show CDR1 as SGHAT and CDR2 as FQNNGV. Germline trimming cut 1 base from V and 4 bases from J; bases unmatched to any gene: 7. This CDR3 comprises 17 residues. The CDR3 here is CASSLGASGGARETQYF. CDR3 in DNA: TGTGCCAGCAGCTTAGGAGCTAGCGGGGGGGCCCGAGAGACCCAGTACTTC.